Listed below are T cell receptor beta chains from one sample, sequenced in a study of metastatic and nonmetastatic thyroid tumors. TCRdb re-processed the PCR reads through MiXCR. The table has some 26,000 clones, about a quarter seen once; the top ten hold approximately 16%. The specimen was blood. These receptors were collected from a male donor with papillary thyroid cancer or a benign thyroid nodule (not recorded which). Some clones in this sample may be carry-over from other donors' samples. Each CDR3 is given with its conserved first and last residue. Fields, in order: D gene, J gene, V gene, clone size, CDR3 protein, CDR3 DNA. The D gene is left open where the match is weak. A clone size is listed for some rows: how often the clone was seen (once, few, many), or a class if it is expanded.

D gene: TRBD2
J gene: TRBJ2-7
V gene: TRBV20-1
clone size: few
CDR3 protein: CSARPASGRVGYEQYF
CDR3 DNA: TGCAGTGCTAGACCGGCTAGCGGGAGGGTAGGCTACGAGCAGTACTTC

D gene: TRBD1
J gene: TRBJ2-7
V gene: TRBV6-1
clone size: few
CDR3 protein: CASSPGTAVEQYF
CDR3 DNA: TGTGCCAGCAGTCCGGGGACAGCAGTCGAGCAGTACTTC

D gene: .
J gene: TRBJ1-1
V gene: TRBV20-1
clone size: many
CDR3 protein: CSALRGPGDTEAFF
CDR3 DNA: TGCAGTGCCCTCCGGGGACCTGGGGACACTGAAGCTTTCTTT

D gene: .
J gene: TRBJ2-7
V gene: TRBV6-1
clone size: medium-sized
CDR3 protein: CAGPGTGREVQYF
CDR3 DNA: TGTGCCGGCCCCGGGACTGGGAGAGAAGTGCAGTACTTC

D gene: .
J gene: TRBJ2-7
V gene: TRBV11-2
clone size: medium-sized
CDR3 protein: CASSFRQGILMYF
CDR3 DNA: TGTGCCAGCAGCTTTAGGCAGGGTATCCTGATGTACTTC

D gene: TRBD1
J gene: TRBJ1-5
V gene: TRBV20-1
clone size: many
CDR3 protein: CSARLAVRDRGRFSNQPQHF
CDR3 DNA: TGCAGTGCTAGATTGGCGGTCCGAGACAGGGGCCGGTTTAGCAATCAGCCCCAGCATTTT

D gene: .
J gene: TRBJ1-5
V gene: TRBV6-1
clone size: .
CDR3 protein: CASSARQDSNQPQHF
CDR3 DNA: TGTGCCAGCAGTGCCCGACAGGATAGCAATCAGCCCCAGCATTTT

D gene: TRBD1
J gene: TRBJ1-5
V gene: TRBV2
clone size: few
CDR3 protein: CASSMATGISQPQHF
CDR3 DNA: TGTGCCAGCAGCATGGCGACAGGGATTAGTCAGCCCCAGCATTTT

D gene: .
J gene: TRBJ1-4
V gene: TRBV30
clone size: many
CDR3 protein: CAWSRSSYEKLFF
CDR3 DNA: TGTGCCTGGAGTCGCTCGTCCTATGAAAAACTGTTTTTT

D gene: TRBD1
J gene: TRBJ2-1
V gene: TRBV20-1
clone size: once
CDR3 protein: CSVPHTGGAYNEQFF
CDR3 DNA: TGCAGTGTCCCCCATACAGGGGGCGCCTACAATGAGCAGTTCTTC

D gene: .
J gene: TRBJ2-5
V gene: TRBV15
clone size: many
CDR3 protein: CATSPGQETQYF
CDR3 DNA: TGTGCCACCAGCCCAGGCCAAGAGACCCAGTACTTC

D gene: .
J gene: TRBJ1-3
V gene: TRBV7-2
clone size: many
CDR3 protein: CASSYRTGNTIYF
CDR3 DNA: TGTGCCAGCAGCTACCGGACCGGAAACACCATATATTTT

D gene: TRBD1
J gene: TRBJ1-1
V gene: TRBV20-1
clone size: medium-sized
CDR3 protein: CSASVVTGETEAFF
CDR3 DNA: TGCAGTGCTAGCGTCGTGACAGGGGAGACTGAAGCTTTCTTT

D gene: .
J gene: TRBJ1-5
V gene: TRBV6-2/TRBV6-3
clone size: many
CDR3 protein: CASTSRTVPNQPQHF
CDR3 DNA: TGTGCCAGCACTTCACGGACAGTCCCCAATCAGCCCCAGCATTTT

D gene: .
J gene: TRBJ1-3
V gene: TRBV6-5
clone size: medium-sized
CDR3 protein: CASSYDGPSGNTIYF
CDR3 DNA: TGTGCCAGCAGTTACGATGGGCCCTCTGGAAACACCATATATTTT